This record looks at one T cell receptor beta chain sequence and its context. Its antigen is unidentified. Sequencing used immunoSEQ multiplex PCR; TCRdb keeps in-frame clones, though not all of them. This sample has approximately 40,000 clones; more than 80% occur once, and the top ten carry 0.2% to 0.3%. This entry belongs to a study of siplizumab effects on memory and regulatory T cells. The CDR3 is 13 residues long. Germline CDR1 is SGHRS and CDR2 is YFSETQ. V lost 3 bases to trimming and J lost 5 bases, with 11 bases between them. Where a few donor pairs were concerned, the unstimulated naive, memory, effector memory and TEMRA subsets underwent sequencing. Overall study findings and caveats: Mappable alloreactive CD4+ clones came from Treg cells more than 60% of the time on average with siplizumab, against approximately 25% in controls.

This receptor was taken from a human donor in good health. This chain links TRBV5-1 with TRBJ1-1; D may be TRBD1 (6 bases). Material: naive CD4+ T cells sorted from blood. Here the CDR3 DNA reads TGCGCCAGCAGCTGGGAAGGGGGGACTGAAGCTTTCTTT. This sequence encodes CASSWEGGTEAFF.